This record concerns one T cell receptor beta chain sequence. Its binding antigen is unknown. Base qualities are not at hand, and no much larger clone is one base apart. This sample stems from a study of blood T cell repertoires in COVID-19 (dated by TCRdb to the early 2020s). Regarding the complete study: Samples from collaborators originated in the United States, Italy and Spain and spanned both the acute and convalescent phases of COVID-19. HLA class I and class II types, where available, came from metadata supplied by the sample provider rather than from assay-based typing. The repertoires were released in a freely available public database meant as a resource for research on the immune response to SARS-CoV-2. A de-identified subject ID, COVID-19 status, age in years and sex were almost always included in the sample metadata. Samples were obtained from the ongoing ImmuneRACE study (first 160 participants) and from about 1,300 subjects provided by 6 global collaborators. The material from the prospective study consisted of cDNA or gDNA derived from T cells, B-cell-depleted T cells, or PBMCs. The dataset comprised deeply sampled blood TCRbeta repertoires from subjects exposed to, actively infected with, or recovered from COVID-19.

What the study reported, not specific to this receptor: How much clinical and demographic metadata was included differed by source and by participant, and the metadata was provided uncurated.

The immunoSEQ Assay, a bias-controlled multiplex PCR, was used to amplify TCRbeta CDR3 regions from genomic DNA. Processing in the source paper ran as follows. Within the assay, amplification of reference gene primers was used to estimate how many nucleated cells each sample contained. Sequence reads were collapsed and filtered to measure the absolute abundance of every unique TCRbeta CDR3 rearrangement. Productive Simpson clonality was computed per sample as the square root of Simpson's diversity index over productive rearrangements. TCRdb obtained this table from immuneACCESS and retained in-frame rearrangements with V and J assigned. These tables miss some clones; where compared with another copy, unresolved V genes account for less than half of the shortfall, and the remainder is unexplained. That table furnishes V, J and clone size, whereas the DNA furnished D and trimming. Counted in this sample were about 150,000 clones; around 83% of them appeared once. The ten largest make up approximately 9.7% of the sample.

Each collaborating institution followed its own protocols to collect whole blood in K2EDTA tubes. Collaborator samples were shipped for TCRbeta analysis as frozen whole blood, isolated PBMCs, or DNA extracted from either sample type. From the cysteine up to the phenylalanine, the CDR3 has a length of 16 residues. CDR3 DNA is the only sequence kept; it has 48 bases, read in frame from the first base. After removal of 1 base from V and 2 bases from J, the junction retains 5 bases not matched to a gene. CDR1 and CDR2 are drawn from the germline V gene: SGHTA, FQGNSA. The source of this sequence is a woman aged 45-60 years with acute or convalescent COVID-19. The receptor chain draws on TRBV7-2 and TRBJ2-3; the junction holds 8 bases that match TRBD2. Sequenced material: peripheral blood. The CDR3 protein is CASSLVAGRFTDTQYF. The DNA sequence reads TGTGCCAGCAGCTTAGTAGCGGGGCGTTTCACAGATACGCAGTATTTT.